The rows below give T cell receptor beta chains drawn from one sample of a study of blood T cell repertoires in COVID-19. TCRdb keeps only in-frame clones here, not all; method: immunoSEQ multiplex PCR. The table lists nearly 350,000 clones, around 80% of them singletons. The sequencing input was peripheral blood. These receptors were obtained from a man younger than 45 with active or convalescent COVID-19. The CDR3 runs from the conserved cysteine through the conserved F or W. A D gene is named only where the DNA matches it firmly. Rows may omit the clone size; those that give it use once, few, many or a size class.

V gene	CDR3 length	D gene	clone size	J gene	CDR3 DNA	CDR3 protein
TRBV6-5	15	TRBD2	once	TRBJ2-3	TGTGCCAGCAGACGGACTAGCGGGGTTGCAGATACGCAGTATTTT	CASRRTSGVADTQYF
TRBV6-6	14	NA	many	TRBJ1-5	TGTGCCAGCAGTTACCCCGGAGGCAATCAGCCCCAGCATTTT	CASSYPGGNQPQHF
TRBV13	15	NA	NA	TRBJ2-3	TGTGCCAGCAGCTTACCCCTTTTATCCACAGATACGCAGTATTTT	CASSLPLLSTDTQYF
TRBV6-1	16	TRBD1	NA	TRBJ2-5	TGTGCCAGCAGTGAAGTAGGGACAGGGTTTTTAGAGACCCAGTACTTC	CASSEVGTGFLETQYF
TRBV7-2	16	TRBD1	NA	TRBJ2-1	TGTGCCAGCAGCCTAGTTTCGACAGGGTTGTACAATGAGCAGTTCTTC	CASSLVSTGLYNEQFF
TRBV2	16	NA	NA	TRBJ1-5	TGTGCCAGCACCCCTCAGAGGGGGGGGAGGCCTCAGCCCCAGCATTTT	CASTPQRGGRPQPQHF
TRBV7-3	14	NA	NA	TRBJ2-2	TGTGCCAGCAGCTTATCAGGGAACACCGGGGAGCTGTTTTTT	CASSLSGNTGELFF
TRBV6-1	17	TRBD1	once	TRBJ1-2	TGTGCCAGCAGTGGAATTGGGACAGGCCTTCAGAACTATGGCTACACCTTC	CASSGIGTGLQNYGYTF
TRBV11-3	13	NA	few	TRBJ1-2	TGTGCCAGCAGCACGGCCGGGATTTATGGCTACACCTTC	CASSTAGIYGYTF
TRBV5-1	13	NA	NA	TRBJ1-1	TGCGCCAGCAGAGGCAGGCCAAACACTGAAGCTTTCTTT	CASRGRPNTEAFF
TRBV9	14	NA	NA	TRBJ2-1	TGTGCCAGCAGCGTCGGCGGGCCCTACAATGAGCAGTTCTTC	CASSVGGPYNEQFF
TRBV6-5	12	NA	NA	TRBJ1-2	TGTGCCAGCACCCCCTCAACTTATGGCTACACCTTC	CASTPSTYGYTF
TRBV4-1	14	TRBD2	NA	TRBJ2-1	TGCGCCAGCAGGGTCTCTAGCGGGATCGATGAGCAGTTCTTC	CASRVSSGIDEQFF
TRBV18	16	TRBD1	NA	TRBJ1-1	TGTGCCAGCTCACCGACAGGGACGGGTGGGAACACTGAAGCTTTCTTT	CASSPTGTGGNTEAFF
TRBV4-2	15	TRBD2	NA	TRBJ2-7	TGTGCCAGCGGACGAGAGCGGGAGGGCCGTTACGAGCAGTACTTC	CASGREREGRYEQYF
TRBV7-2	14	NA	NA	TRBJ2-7	TGTGCCAGCAGCCCCCGCAGGGCGTCGCACGAGCAGTACTTC	CASSPRRASHEQYF
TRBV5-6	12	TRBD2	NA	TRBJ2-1	TGTGCCAGCAGCTTAGCGGGAGTTGAGCAGTTCTTC	CASSLAGVEQFF
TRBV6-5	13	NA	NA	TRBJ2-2	TGTGCCAGCAGTTACGAGGCGGTCGGGGAGCTGTTTTTT	CASSYEAVGELFF
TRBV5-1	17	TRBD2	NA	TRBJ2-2	TGCGCCAGCAGCTTGACGCCTAGCGGAGCGAACACCGGGGAGCTGTTTTTT	CASSLTPSGANTGELFF
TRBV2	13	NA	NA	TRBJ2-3	TGTGCCAGCAGCCCCCAGAGGTCAGATACGCAGTATTTT	CASSPQRSDTQYF
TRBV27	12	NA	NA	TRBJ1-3	TGTGCCAGCAGTCTAGTCGGAAACACCATATATTTT	CASSLVGNTIYF
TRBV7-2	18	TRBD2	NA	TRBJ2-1	TGTGCCAGCAGCTGGGGACTAGCGGGCCCCCCCTCCTACAATGAGCAGTTCTTC	CASSWGLAGPPSYNEQFF
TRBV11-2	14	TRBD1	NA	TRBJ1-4	TGTGCCAGCAGTCCGACAGGGGCGTTTGAAAAACTGTTTTTT	CASSPTGAFEKLFF
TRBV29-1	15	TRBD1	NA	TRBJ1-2	TGCAGCGTTGGCCCCGACAGGGGCAGCGGCTATGGCTACACCTTC	CSVGPDRGSGYGYTF
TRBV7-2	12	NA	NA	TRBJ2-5	TGTGCCAGCAGCTTCCCTCTCGGGACCCAGTACTTC	CASSFPLGTQYF
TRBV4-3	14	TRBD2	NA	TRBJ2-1	TGCGCCAGCAGCCTAGCGGGGGGGCCCAATGAGCAGTTCTTC	CASSLAGGPNEQFF
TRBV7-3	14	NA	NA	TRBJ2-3	TGTGCCAGCAGCTTTTCCACAGCTGCAGATACGCAGTATTTT	CASSFSTAADTQYF
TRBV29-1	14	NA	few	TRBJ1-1	TGCAGCGTTGGGCATTCCTCCTTGAACACTGAAGCTTTCTTT	CSVGHSSLNTEAFF